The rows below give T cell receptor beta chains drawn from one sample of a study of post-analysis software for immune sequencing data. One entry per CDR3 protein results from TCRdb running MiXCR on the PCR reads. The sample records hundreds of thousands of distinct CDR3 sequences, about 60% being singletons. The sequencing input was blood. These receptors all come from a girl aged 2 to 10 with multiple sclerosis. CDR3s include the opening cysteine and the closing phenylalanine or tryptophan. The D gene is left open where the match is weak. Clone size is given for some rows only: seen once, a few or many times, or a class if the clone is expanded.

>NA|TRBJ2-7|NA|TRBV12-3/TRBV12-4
CASSIEGREQYF
TGTGCCAGCAGTATCGAAGGACGCGAGCAGTACTTC
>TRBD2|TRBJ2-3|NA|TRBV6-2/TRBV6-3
CASSYYPGLGSTDTQYF
TGTGCCAGCAGTTACTACCCCGGACTAGGAAGCACAGATACGCAGTATTTT
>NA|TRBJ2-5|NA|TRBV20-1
CSASSRIETQYF
TGCAGTGCCTCATCCCGAATAGAGACCCAGTACTTC
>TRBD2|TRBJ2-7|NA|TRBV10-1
CASSESAGGEQYF
TGCGCCAGCAGTGAGTCGGCGGGAGGCGAGCAGTACTTC
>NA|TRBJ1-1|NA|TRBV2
CASSSGPRGAFF
TGTGCCAGCTCTTCCGGGCCCCGAGGAGCTTTCTTT
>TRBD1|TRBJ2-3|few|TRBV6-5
CASREDRDTDTQYF
TGTGCCAGCAGGGAGGACAGGGACACAGATACGCAGTATTTT
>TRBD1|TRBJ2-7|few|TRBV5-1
CASSLDGQGSPYEQYF
TGCGCCAGCAGCTTGGACGGACAGGGGAGTCCCTACGAGCAGTACTTC
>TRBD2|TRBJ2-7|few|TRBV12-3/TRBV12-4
CASSFGGDYEQYF
TGTGCCAGCAGTTTCGGGGGGGACTACGAGCAGTACTTC
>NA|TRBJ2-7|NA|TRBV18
CASSPPPRASAYYEQYF
TGTGCCAGCTCACCACCGCCTCGGGCTAGCGCGTACTACGAGCAGTACTTC
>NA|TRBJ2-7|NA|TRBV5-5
CASSFPDPTYEQYF
TGTGCCAGCAGCTTCCCGGATCCTACCTACGAGCAGTACTTC
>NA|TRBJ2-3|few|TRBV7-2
CASSLVAGLGTGTQYF
TGTGCCAGCAGCTTAGTGGCGGGATTGGGGACGGGTACGCAGTATTTT
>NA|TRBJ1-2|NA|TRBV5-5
CASSFRSSYGYTF
TGTGCCAGCAGCTTTAGGAGTAGCTATGGCTACACCTTC
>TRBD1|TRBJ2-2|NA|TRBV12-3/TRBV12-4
CASSSTGQGATGELFF
TGTGCCAGCAGCTCCACAGGACAGGGGGCGACCGGGGAGCTGTTTTTT
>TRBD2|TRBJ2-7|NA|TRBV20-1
CSARPLAGRGGAQYF
TGCAGTGCTAGACCCTTAGCGGGGAGGGGAGGGGCCCAGTACTTC
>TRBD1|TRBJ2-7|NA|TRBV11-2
CASSLQGASNEQYF
TGTGCCAGCAGCTTGCAGGGGGCCAGCAACGAGCAGTACTTC
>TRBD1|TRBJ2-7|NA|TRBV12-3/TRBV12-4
CASSTRDRVLADEQYF
TGTGCCAGCAGTACCCGGGACAGGGTTCTAGCTGACGAGCAGTACTTC
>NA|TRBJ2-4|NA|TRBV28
CASTDPRGGTGPSKNIQYF
TGTGCCAGCACCGACCCAAGGGGGGGGACTGGTCCGTCCAAAAACATTCAGTACTTC
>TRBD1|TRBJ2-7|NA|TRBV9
CASSVDQGAYEQYF
TGTGCCAGCAGCGTAGATCAGGGGGCCTACGAGCAGTACTTC
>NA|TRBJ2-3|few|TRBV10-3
CAMSPSPDTQYF
TGTGCCATGTCCCCCTCACCAGATACGCAGTATTTT
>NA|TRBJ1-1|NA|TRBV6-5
CASSYGRTGSLEAFF
TGTGCCAGCAGTTACGGGCGGACTGGCAGCCTCGAAGCTTTCTTT
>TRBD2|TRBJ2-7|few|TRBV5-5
CASSQMVGLAGDEQYF
TGTGCCAGCAGCCAGATGGTGGGGCTAGCGGGAGACGAGCAGTACTTC
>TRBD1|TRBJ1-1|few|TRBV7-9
CASSPGQAIEAFF
TGTGCCAGCAGCCCCGGACAGGCCATTGAAGCTTTCTTT
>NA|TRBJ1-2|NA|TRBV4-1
CASSQEDRLAYGYTF
TGCGCCAGCAGCCAAGAAGACAGGTTGGCCTACGGCTACACCTTC
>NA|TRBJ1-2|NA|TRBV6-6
CASSYRRQRDYGYTF
TGTGCCAGCAGTTACCGACGACAAAGGGACTATGGCTACACCTTC
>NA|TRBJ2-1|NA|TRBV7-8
CASSLPGAYNEQFF
TGTGCCAGCAGCTTACCCGGGGCGTACAATGAGCAGTTCTTC
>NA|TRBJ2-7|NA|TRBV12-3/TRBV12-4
CASSIIREPAYEQYF
TGTGCCAGCAGTATCATACGAGAACCCGCCTACGAGCAGTACTTC
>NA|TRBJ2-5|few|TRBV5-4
CASTPSRERQETQYF
TGTGCCAGCACCCCCTCCCGGGAGCGCCAAGAGACCCAGTACTTC
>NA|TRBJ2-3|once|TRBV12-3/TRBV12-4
CASKGQITDTQYF
TGTGCCAGCAAAGGACAAATCACAGATACGCAGTATTTT
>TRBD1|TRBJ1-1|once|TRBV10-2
CASKAGGTEAFF
TGCGCCAGCAAGGCAGGGGGCACTGAAGCTTTCTTT
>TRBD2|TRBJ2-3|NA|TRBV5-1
CASSLFKREPNTDTQYF
TGCGCCAGCAGCTTGTTCAAGCGGGAACCAAACACAGATACGCAGTATTTT
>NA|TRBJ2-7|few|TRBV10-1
CASSDRREQYF
TGCGCCAGCAGTGACCGACGAGAGCAGTACTTC
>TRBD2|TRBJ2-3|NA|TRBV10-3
CAISVKRGDTDTQYF
TGTGCCATCAGTGTGAAGCGGGGGGACACAGATACGCAGTATTTT
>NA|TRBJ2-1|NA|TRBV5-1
CASSQGTDNEQFF
TGCGCCAGCAGCCAGGGCACGGATAATGAGCAGTTCTTC
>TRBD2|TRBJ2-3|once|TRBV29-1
CSVGLAGGPGDTQYF
TGCAGCGTCGGACTAGCGGGAGGGCCGGGAGATACGCAGTATTTT
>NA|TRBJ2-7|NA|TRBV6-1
CASSELVGLEQYF
TGTGCCAGCAGTGAACTCGTCGGACTCGAGCAGTACTTC
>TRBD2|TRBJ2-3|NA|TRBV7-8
CASSFVSGRWDTQYF
TGTGCCAGCAGCTTCGTTAGCGGGCGGTGGGATACGCAGTATTTT
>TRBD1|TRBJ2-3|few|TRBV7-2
CASSWTGPDTQYF
TGTGCCAGCAGCTGGACAGGGCCGGATACGCAGTATTTT
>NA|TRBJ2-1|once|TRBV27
CASSHRVDEQFF
TGTGCCAGCAGTCACAGGGTGGATGAGCAGTTCTTC
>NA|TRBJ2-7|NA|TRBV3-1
CASSQDSGGFPYEQYF
TGTGCCAGCAGCCAAGATTCGGGCGGATTCCCCTACGAGCAGTACTTC
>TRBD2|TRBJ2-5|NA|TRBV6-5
CASSYSTLAGVETQYF
TGTGCCAGCAGTTACTCGACTCTAGCGGGGGTGGAGACCCAGTACTTC
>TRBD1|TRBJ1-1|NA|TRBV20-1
CSAMPGTGGLIPEAFF
TGCAGTGCTATGCCCGGGACAGGGGGCTTAATTCCTGAAGCTTTCTTT
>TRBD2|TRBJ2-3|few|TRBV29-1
CSVPTSGSTDTQYF
TGCAGCGTCCCTACTAGCGGGAGCACAGATACGCAGTATTTT
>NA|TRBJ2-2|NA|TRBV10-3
CAISGEGGELFF
TGTGCCATCAGTGGGGAAGGCGGGGAGCTGTTTTTT
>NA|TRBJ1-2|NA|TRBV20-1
CSARDGRDPTTGGYTF
TGCAGTGCTAGAGATGGAAGGGATCCAACAACGGGTGGCTACACCTTC
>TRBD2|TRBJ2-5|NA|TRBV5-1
CASSLALAAQETQYF
TGCGCCAGCAGCTTGGCACTAGCGGCCCAAGAGACCCAGTACTTC
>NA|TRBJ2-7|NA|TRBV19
CASSPEDKPYDEQYF
TGTGCCAGTAGTCCGGAGGACAAACCCTATGACGAGCAGTACTTC
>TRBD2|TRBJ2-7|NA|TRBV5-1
CASSSSTSGLMSEQYF
TGCGCCAGCAGCTCCTCTACTAGCGGCCTCATGAGCGAGCAGTACTTC
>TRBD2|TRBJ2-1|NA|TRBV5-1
CASTTLAGVHNEQFF
TGCGCCAGCACGACCCTAGCGGGAGTTCACAATGAGCAGTTCTTC
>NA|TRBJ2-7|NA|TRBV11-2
CASSLRLNYEQYF
TGTGCCAGCAGCTTAAGGCTTAACTACGAGCAGTACTTC
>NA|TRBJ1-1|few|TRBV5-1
CASTQGNTEAFF
TGCGCCAGCACACAGGGTAACACTGAAGCTTTCTTT
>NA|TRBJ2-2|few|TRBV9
CASSVALGVTGELFF
TGTGCCAGCAGCGTAGCCCTCGGGGTCACCGGGGAGCTGTTTTTT
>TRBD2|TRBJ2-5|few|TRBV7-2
CASSLGVRGLALQETQYF
TGTGCCAGCAGCTTAGGGGTCAGGGGACTAGCGTTGCAAGAGACCCAGTACTTC
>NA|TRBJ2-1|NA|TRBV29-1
CSVEIDSGQFF
TGCAGCGTTGAAATAGATAGCGGGCAGTTCTTC
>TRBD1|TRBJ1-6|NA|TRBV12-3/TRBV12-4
CASSVQGAGNSPLHF
TGTGCCAGCAGTGTACAGGGGGCCGGGAATTCACCCCTCCACTTT
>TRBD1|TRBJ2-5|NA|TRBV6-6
CASSLNRDRGVETQYF
TGTGCCAGCAGCCTTAACCGGGACAGGGGGGTAGAGACCCAGTACTTC